This TCR beta chain was captured in a study of shared clonotypes between healthy human individuals. The CDR3 covers 15 residues. Germline V gene lookup returns CDR1 MDHEN and CDR2 SYDVKM. V lost 5 bases, J lost 3 bases, and 4 bases stayed unmatched. Assay: immunoSEQ multiplex PCR; the TCRdb copy retains only in-frame clones and omits some. The sample lists 560,000 or so clones, about 96% seen once, with roughly 0.1% in the top ten. This clone occurred once. In the naive CD8 group, cells lacked CD45RO and were positively selected for CCR7, so terminally differentiated effector memory CD45RA+ cells were left out. Nashville, Tennessee was home to all donors, who were Caucasian adults.

The origin of this receptor is a woman between 25 and 40 years old in good health. The material sequenced was naive CD8+ T cells sorted from blood. The chain is built from TRBV28 and TRBJ2-1, with 10 bases lining up with TRBD2. In DNA, the CDR3 is TGTGCCAGCAGTCCTGGGACTAGCGACTACAATGAGCAGTTCTTC. Protein sequence: CASSPGTSDYNEQFF.